These 26 T cell receptor beta chains were sequenced from one sample in a study of T cells in Graves' hyperthyroidism and ophthalmopathy. TCR beta CDR3 regions were amplified from RNA transcripts. Initially, a first-round RT-PCR of the TCR CDR3 employed the HTBI primer set. TCRdb reprocessed the multiplex PCR reads via MiXCR and lists one record per CDR3 protein. The data show about 270,000 distinct CDR3 sequences, with more than 20% seen just once and roughly a third held by the top ten. The sample comprised blood. The receptors were gathered from a woman between 35 and 50 years old with Graves' ophthalmopathy.

The chain recombines TRBV27 with TRBJ2-7; D is perhaps TRBD2 (6 bases). The CDR3 loop spans 13 amino acids. Between the trimmed V and J ends, which lost 7 bases and 8 bases, there was a span of 18 bases. Per the germline V gene, CDR1 is MNHEY and CDR2 is SMNVEV (reference sequence). The CDR3 sequence is CASTSAASTQQYF. In DNA, the CDR3 is TGTGCCAGCACTAGCGCGGCTTCTACGCAGCAGTACTTC.

This clonotype was observed at least ten times. This sequence joins TRBV11-3 and TRBJ2-4; 7 bases are shared with TRBD1. CDR1 is SGHNT, CDR2 YENEEA, per germline. The CDR3 spans 16 residues. The V gene end was trimmed by 5 bases and the J gene end by 3 bases; junction bases not matched to a gene: 10. Here the CDR3 reads CASSLPVRDSKNIQYF. CDR3 DNA: TGTGCCAGCAGCCTCCCGGTCCGGGACAGCAAAAACATTCAGTACTTC. Looking up the rest from reference TRBV11-3 and TRBJ2-4 gives the full variable domain: EAGVVQSPRYKIIEKKQPVAFWCNPISGHNTLYWYLQNLGQGPELLIRYENEEAVDDSQLPKDRFSAERLKGVDSTLKIQPAELGDSAVYLCASSLPVRDSKNIQYFGAGTRLSVL.

The chain uses TRBV12-3 or TRBV12-4 and TRBJ1-1; TRBD1 agrees at 11 bases. The length of the CDR3 is 14 residues. V shed 6 bases, J shed 6 bases, and the junction held 6 bases outside the gene matches. The CDR3 nucleotides are TGTGCCAGCAGGCGGGACAGGGGGGTCGCTGAAGCTTTCTTT. Its protein product is CASRRDRGVAEAFF.

This clonotype has ten or more counts. The rearrangement links TRBV2 to TRBJ2-7; tentative D call: TRBD1 (6 bases). V was shortened by 2 bases and J by 3 bases, with 14 bases between the two germline ends. This CDR3 has 15 amino acids. From germline, CDR1 is SNHLY and CDR2 FYNNEI. In DNA form, the CDR3 reads TGTGCCAGCAGTGAATACCCAGGGGAAGACTACGAGCAGTACTTC. This codes for CASSEYPGEDYEQYF.

This clonotype was observed a handful of times. V and J are TRBV5-1 and TRBJ2-5; TRBD1 matches 10 bases. Germline V gene lookup returns CDR1 SGHRS and CDR2 YFSETQ. V lost 4 bases and J lost 6; bases outside the gene matches: 6. The CDR3 length is 14 residues. CDR3 sequence reads: CASSLGTGEKTQYF. For the CDR3, the DNA is TGCGCCAGCAGCCTCGGGACAGGGGAGAAGACCCAGTACTTC.

This clonotype was seen many times. The rearrangement uses TRBV28 and TRBJ1-5; no clear D. The V gene lost 4 bases and the J gene lost 7 bases, with 8 bases spanning the gap. Germline loops: CDR1 MDHEN, CDR2 SYDVKM. The CDR3 is made up of 12 amino acids. CDR3 nucleotide sequence: TGTGCCAGCAGTTCCCTTCAACAGCCCCAGCATTTT. This gives the protein CASSSLQQPQHF.

This clonotype has at least ten counts. V gene TRBV7-9 combines with J gene TRBJ2-4; possibly TRBD2 for D (6 bases). Germline loops: CDR1 SEHNR, CDR2 FQNEAQ (reference sequence). The CDR3 has 16 residues. V was clipped by 1 base and J by 0 bases, with 10 bases between them. CDR3 nucleotides: TGTGCCAGCAGCTTAGACGGGGGACTAGCCAAAAACATTCAGTACTTC. It is translated as CASSLDGGLAKNIQYF.

This clonotype appeared many times. V gene TRBV24-1 combines with J gene TRBJ1-1; D is possibly TRBD1 (5 bases). CDR1 and CDR2 from the germline V gene are KGHDR and SFDVKD. This CDR3 comprises 13 residues. Between the trimmed V and J ends, which lost 4 bases and 5 bases, there was a span of 10 bases. CDR3 nucleotides: TGTGCCACCAGTGACCCCGGGGGAACTGAAGCTTTCTTT. Translating gives CATSDPGGTEAFF.

With respect to this clonotype: A read error may produce the germline difference seen at one junction end. The CDR3 coding sequence is TGTGCCAGCAGTGTCGCCATGAACTATGGCTACATCTTC. This gives the protein CASSVAMNYGYIF. This chain links TRBV6-1 with TRBJ1-2; the D is unclear. The CDR3 length is 13 residues. CDR1 is MNHNS and CDR2 is SASEGT in the germline V gene.

The chain is built from TRBV6-1 and TRBJ1-2; D perhaps matches TRBD1 (5 bases). CDR3 length: 13 amino acids. V was clipped by 5 bases and J by 6 bases, with 13 bases between them. Germline V gene sequence: CDR1 MNHNS, CDR2 SASEGT. In DNA form, the CDR3 reads TGTGCCAGCAGTCGGACACTAGAACATGGCTACACCTTC. This sequence encodes CASSRTLEHGYTF.

This clonotype appeared many times. This chain connects TRBV20-1 to TRBJ2-5; 15 nucleotides align to TRBD2. J lost 4 bases, V lost 1 base, and 7 bases had no gene match. This CDR3 is 17 amino acids long. Germline V gives CDR1 DFQATT, CDR2 SNEGSKA (reference sequence). CDR3 coding DNA: TGCAGTGCTAGAGTGTCAGGACTAGCGGGAGGGGCAGAGACCCAGTACTTC. Encoded protein: CSARVSGLAGGAETQYF.

This clonotype has ten or more counts. The CDR3 sequence is CASSSAGTTYEQYF. The CDR3 DNA follows: TGTGCCAGCAGTTCCGCCGGGACTACCTACGAGCAGTACTTC. V and J are TRBV12-3 or TRBV12-4 and TRBJ2-7; 7 positions agree with TRBD2. CDR3 size: 14 residues. Trimming removed 4 bases from V and 2 bases from J; junction bases left unmatched: 5.

This clonotype was detected ten times or more. The V and J genes are TRBV7-2 and TRBJ1-1; a weak D match, TRBD1 (6 bases). The CDR3 extends over 16 amino acids. Germline V CDR1 and CDR2: SGHTA, FQGNSA. The V gene lost 5 bases and the J gene lost 0 bases, with 16 bases spanning the gap. The DNA of the CDR3 is TGTGCCAGCAGCCACGGAACACAGGGCATGAACACTGAAGCTTTCTTT. Translated, it gives CASSHGTQGMNTEAFF.

This clonotype was counted at least ten times. The chain has TRBV6-1 and TRBJ2-4; TRBD1 aligns across 9 bases. The CDR3 covers 17 residues. In germline, CDR1 is MNHNS, CDR2 SASEGT. V shed 1 base and J 3 bases; nucleotides not matched to a gene: 7. For the CDR3, the DNA is TGTGCCAGCAGTGAAGTAGGGACAGGGTGGAGCAAAAACATTCAGTACTTC. Its translation: CASSEVGTGWSKNIQYF.

Concerning this clonotype itself: One base away lies a much larger clone, so this may be a sequencing read error. The chain uses TRBV5-1 and TRBJ2-5; weak D call: TRBD1 (6 bases). The CDR3 spans 15 residues. Germline CDR1 reads SGHRS; CDR2 reads YFSETQ. Trimming left V 0 bases short and J 4 bases short, with 13 bases between. The CDR3 sequence: CASSLAIARGETQYF. CDR3 in DNA: TGCGCCAGCAGCTTGGCCATTGCCAGGGGAGAGACCCAGTACTTC.

This clonotype was picked up many times. CDR3 sequence (DNA): TGTGCCAGTTCACTCGGGACCTACACAATAAAAGAGACCCAGTACTTC. It codes for CASSLGTYTIKETQYF. J is TRBJ2-5 and V is TRBV28, with D possibly called TRBD1 or TRBD2 (5 bases each). V dropped 9 bases and J dropped 3 bases, with 23 bases sitting between them. The CDR3 is made up of 16 amino acids. Germline CDR1 is MDHEN and CDR2 is SYDVKM.

In its sample, this clonotype was seen many times. The chain is built from TRBV5-5 and TRBJ2-5; 9 nucleotides line up with TRBD2. V lost 1 base to trimming and J lost 9 bases; unmatched junction nucleotides: 4. In germline, CDR1 is SGHKS, CDR2 YYEKEE (reference sequence). The CDR3 consists of 13 residues. The CDR3, as DNA: TGTGCCAGCAGCTTGAAGGCTAGCGGGGCCCAGTACTTC. Translation gives CASSLKASGAQYF.

This clonotype appeared many times. The rearrangement uses TRBV20-1 and TRBJ1-2; unclear D gene. This CDR3 has 15 residues. Trimming left V 3 bases short and J 4 bases short, with 18 bases between. The germline V gene has CDR1 DFQATT and CDR2 SNEGSKA (reference sequence). This CDR3 reads CSARPGGRNGYGYTF. The CDR3 DNA sequence: TGCAGTGCTAGGCCGGGTGGGAGGAACGGCTATGGCTACACCTTC.

This clonotype has at least ten counts. V usage is TRBV19 and J usage is TRBJ2-5, with TRBD2 as a possible D gene (6 bases). The germline V and J ends were trimmed by 6 bases and 5 bases, with 16 bases remaining between them. The germline V gene encodes CDR1 LNHDA and CDR2 SQIVND (reference sequence). The CDR3 runs to 14 residues. The CDR3 bases are TGTGCCAGTAGGGCGGGGAGCGGAATGGAGACCCAGTACTTC. Protein: CASRAGSGMETQYF.

Many counts were recorded for this clonotype. The chain combines TRBV5-1 with TRBJ2-2, with 12 bases aligning to TRBD1. Germline assignment: CDR1 SGHRS and CDR2 YFSETQ. Trimming at V came to 0 bases and at J to 6 bases, leaving 9 bases not matched to a gene. The CDR3 consists of 18 residues. The chain's CDR3 is CASSLAWTGQGAAGELFF. CDR3 DNA sequence: TGCGCCAGCAGCTTGGCCTGGACGGGACAGGGGGCCGCCGGGGAGCTGTTTTTT.

The V gene is TRBV6-1, the J gene TRBJ1-2, with D possibly TRBD1 on 6 matching bases. The CDR3 length is 14 residues. V was pared by 10 bases and J by 8 bases, with 23 bases between. Germline assignment: CDR1 MNHNS and CDR2 SASEGT. CDR3 protein: CATRTTGGQVGYTF. The CDR3 DNA is TGTGCCACCCGCACGACGGGGGGGCAGGTAGGCTACACCTTC.

Many counts were recorded for this clonotype. The rearrangement joins TRBV19 to TRBJ2-5; D gene ambiguous. The CDR3 length is 13 residues. Germline loops: CDR1 LNHDA, CDR2 SQIVND (reference sequence). Trimming took 4 bases from V and 7 from J, leaving 13 bases between them. The CDR3 here is CASSTPMARTQYF. The DNA of the CDR3 is TGTGCCAGTAGTACCCCAATGGCAAGGACCCAGTACTTC.

This clonotype has at least ten counts. V usage is TRBV19 and J usage is TRBJ1-2, with 8 bases identical to TRBD1. J was trimmed by 8 bases and V by 1 base; bases with no gene match: 12. The length of the CDR3 is 16 residues. The germline gives CDR1 LNHDA, CDR2 SQIVND (reference sequence). Written as DNA, the CDR3 is TGTGCCAGTAGTATAGGGACAGGGATCCAGATTTACGGCTACACCTTC. Translation: CASSIGTGIQIYGYTF.

Turning to this clonotype: This sequence may be a read error, since a much larger clone differs from it by one base. This sequence joins TRBV18 and TRBJ2-7, with D perhaps TRBD1 (5 bases). The CDR3 extends over 13 amino acids. V dropped 4 bases and J dropped 2 bases, with 9 bases sitting between them. From germline, CDR1 is KGHSH and CDR2 LQKENI. CDR3 nucleotide sequence: TGTGCCAGCTCACAACAGGAAACCTACGAGCAGTACTTC. This codes for CASSQQETYEQYF.

This clonotype was found many times. This chain uses TRBV20-1 with TRBJ2-5; D unresolved. Germline CDR1 is DFQATT and CDR2 is SNEGSKA (reference sequence). The length of the CDR3 is 14 residues. Trimming pared 3 bases from V and 2 bases from J, leaving 13 bases between. This CDR3 is CSASPGSIQETQYF. CDR3 bases: TGCAGTGCTAGTCCTGGCAGTATACAAGAGACCCAGTACTTC.

The J gene is TRBJ1-1, the V gene TRBV18; TRBD1 agrees at 8 bases. Germline V gives CDR1 KGHSH, CDR2 LQKENI. This CDR3 spans 15 amino acids. V was pared by 2 bases and J by 2 bases, with 4 bases of the junction left unmatched. This CDR3 is CASSPTGGGNTEAFF. CDR3 DNA sequence: TGTGCCAGCTCACCAACAGGGGGTGGTAACACTGAAGCTTTCTTT. The whole variable domain, remainder taken from reference TRBV18 and TRBJ1-1, is NAGVMQNPRHLVRRRGQEARLRCSPMKGHSHVYWYRQLPEEGLKFMVYLQKENIIDESGMPKERFSAEFPKEGPSILRIQQVVRGDSAAYFCASSPTGGGNTEAFFGQGTRLTVV.